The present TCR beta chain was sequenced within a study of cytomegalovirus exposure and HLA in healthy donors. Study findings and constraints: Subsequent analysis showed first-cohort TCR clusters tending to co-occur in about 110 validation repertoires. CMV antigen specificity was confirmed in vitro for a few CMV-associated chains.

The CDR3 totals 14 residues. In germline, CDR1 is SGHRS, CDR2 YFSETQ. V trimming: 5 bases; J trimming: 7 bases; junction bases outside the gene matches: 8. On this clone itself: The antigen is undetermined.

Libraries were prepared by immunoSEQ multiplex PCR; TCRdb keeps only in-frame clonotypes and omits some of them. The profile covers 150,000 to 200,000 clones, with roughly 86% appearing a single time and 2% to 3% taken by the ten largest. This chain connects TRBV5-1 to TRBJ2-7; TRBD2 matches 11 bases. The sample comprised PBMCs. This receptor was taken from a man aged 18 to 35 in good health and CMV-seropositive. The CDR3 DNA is TGCGCCAGCAGAAGACTAGCGGGGAGCTGGGAGCAGTACTTC. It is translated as CASRRLAGSWEQYF. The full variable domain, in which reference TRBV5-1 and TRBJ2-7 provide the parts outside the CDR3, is KAGVTQTPRYLIKTRGQQVTLSCSPISGHRSVSWYQQTPGQGLQFLFEYFSETQRNKGNFPGRFSGRQFSNSRSEMNVSTLELGDSALYLCASRRLAGSWEQYFGPGTRLTVT.